This TCR beta chain was recovered during a study of early T cells in non-severe SARS-CoV-2 infection. From the 5' RACE reads, TCRdb called clonotypes with MiXCR, one entry per CDR3 protein. Of some 66,000 distinct CDR3 sequences in the sample, roughly 10% are singletons; the top ten hold under 4%. This clonotype was counted only a few times. V was shortened by 0 bases and J by 7 bases, with 7 bases between the two germline ends. The CDR3 contains 13 residues. Germline V CDR1 and CDR2: SGDLS, YYNGEE. This chain links TRBV9 with TRBJ2-2, with D uncertain. The source of this sequence is an adult who was a healthcare worker with PCR-confirmed SARS-CoV-2 infection or an uninfected control (not recorded which). Sequenced input: whole blood. CDR3 DNA: TGTGCCAGCAGCGTAGGGGCCGGCGGGGAGCTGTTTTTT. It is translated as CASSVGAGGELFF.